A selection of T cell receptor beta chains follows, all from one sample in a study of radiation and T cells in renal cell carcinoma. Data came from immunoSEQ multiplex PCR; TCRdb stores just in-frame clones and leaves some out. Of under 200,000 clones in the sample, roughly 90% are singletons; the top ten hold approximately 10%. The sequencing used blood, collected from a patient whose treatment included radiotherapy and nephrectomy. The receptors stem from a woman in her 50s with renal cell carcinoma. CDR3s include the opening cysteine and the closing phenylalanine or tryptophan. Clone size is stated in some rows and not others, as once, few, many or a class when expanded.

-	TRBV29-1	TRBJ1-1	CSAQTGLNTEAFF
-	TRBV7-9	TRBJ1-1	CASSSTGKNTEAFF
-	TRBV9	TRBJ2-7	CASSVDSYEQYF
few	TRBV20-1	TRBJ2-7	CSARNSYEQYF
-	TRBV5-8	TRBJ1-1	CASSPHRVRDTEAFF
-	TRBV18	TRBJ2-2	CASSPASQRWTGELFF
-	TRBV5-1	TRBJ1-6	CASSLGQQYNSPLHF
once	TRBV6-5	TRBJ2-7	CASSRDRVGEQYF
-	TRBV6-5	TRBJ1-2	CASRPSGRQNYGYTF
-	TRBV7-2	TRBJ1-3	CASRRGVAVGNTIYF